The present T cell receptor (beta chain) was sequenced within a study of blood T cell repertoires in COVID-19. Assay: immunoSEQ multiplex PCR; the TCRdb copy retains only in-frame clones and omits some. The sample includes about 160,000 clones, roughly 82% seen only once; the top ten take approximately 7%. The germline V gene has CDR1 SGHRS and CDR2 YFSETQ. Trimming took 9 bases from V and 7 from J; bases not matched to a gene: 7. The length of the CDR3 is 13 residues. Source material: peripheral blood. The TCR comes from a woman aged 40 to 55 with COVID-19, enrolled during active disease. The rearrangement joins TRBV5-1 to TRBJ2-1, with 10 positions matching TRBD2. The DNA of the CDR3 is TGCGCCAACCTAGCGGGAGAGGTTAATGAGCAGTTCTTC. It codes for CANLAGEVNEQFF.